This entry is about one T cell receptor (beta chain). What it binds is unknown. 13 Jbeta primers and 60 Vbeta primers were used for the PCR. Assay used: immunoSEQ multiplex PCR; TCRdb lists only in-frame clones, some missing. The sample shows about 220,000 clones, approximately 88% of them seen only once. This record belongs to a study of cytomegalovirus exposure and HLA in healthy donors. Germline CDR1 reads MNHNS; CDR2 reads SASEGT. CDR3 size: 14 residues. J gave up 6 bases and V 3 bases, and 7 bases lay outside the gene matches. Findings and caveats of the study: The likely origin of a cluster of highly shared sequence variants was a sequencing artifact.

Input material: PBMCs. The rearrangement joins TRBV6-1 to TRBJ2-7, with TRBD1 identical over 8 bases. The receptor was isolated from a boy aged 2 to 10 in good health and CMV-seronegative. The CDR3 DNA reads TGTGCCAGCAGTGATAGTGGACAGGGTGCCGAGCAGTACTTC. This codes for CASSDSGQGAEQYF.